The 4 T cell receptor beta chains below all came from one sample that was sequenced in a study of cytomegalovirus exposure and HLA in healthy donors. Use of 60 Vbeta and 13 Jbeta primers characterized the PCR. Sequencing was performed with immunoSEQ multiplex PCR; in TCRdb, only in-frame clones are kept and a portion is missing. The sample has 100,000 or so clones, 62% seen once. Material for sequencing was PBMCs. All receptors come from a woman between 25 and 40 years old in good health and CMV-seropositive.

This sequence joins TRBV27 and TRBJ2-1, with D possibly being TRBD2 (6 bases). The length of the CDR3 is 15 residues. CDR1 MNHEY and CDR2 SMNVEV come from the germline V gene (reference sequence). Between the trimmed V and J ends, which lost 2 bases and 3 bases, there was a span of 11 bases. CDR3 DNA sequence: TGTGCCAGCAGTTTAGCGGGGCTAAACTACAATGAGCAGTTCTTC. Residues: CASSLAGLNYNEQFF.

This clone was seen a few times. The rearrangement uses TRBV9 and TRBJ2-7; D perhaps matches TRBD1 (6 bases). The V gene lost 0 bases and the J gene lost 0 bases, with 10 bases spanning the gap. The CDR3 is 15 residues long. The germline gives CDR1 SGDLS, CDR2 YYNGEE. CDR3 in amino acids: CASSVGDTLSYEQYF. The CDR3, as DNA: TGTGCCAGCAGCGTAGGGGACACCCTCTCCTACGAGCAGTACTTC. Combining the CDR3 with reference TRBV9 and TRBJ2-7 gives the whole variable domain DSGVTQTPKHLITATGQRVTLRCSPRSGDLSVYWYQQSLDQGLQFLIQYYNGEERAKGNILERFSAQQFPDLHSELNLSSLELGDSALYFCASSVGDTLSYEQYFGPGTRLTVT.

This clone was seen a single time. The chain couples TRBV19 to TRBJ2-1; 15 bases match TRBD2. Losses at the gene ends were 6 bases for V and 0 bases for J; bases not matched to a gene: 6. The germline V gene encodes CDR1 LNHDA and CDR2 SQIVND (reference sequence). This CDR3 is built from 18 residues. This CDR3 reads CASSDGTSGGPSYNEQFF. DNA for the CDR3: TGTGCCAGTAGCGATGGGACTAGCGGGGGGCCCTCCTACAATGAGCAGTTCTTC.

This clone was counted only a few times. The chain employs TRBV7-2 and TRBJ1-3, with TRBD1 matching over 7 bases. The CDR3 consists of 15 residues. In germline, CDR1 is SGHTA, CDR2 FQGNSA. V lost 5 bases to trimming and J lost 2 bases; unmatched junction nucleotides: 6. Here the CDR3 reads CASSRTGSTGNTIYF. The DNA of the CDR3 is TGTGCCAGCAGCCGGACAGGCTCTACTGGAAACACCATATATTTT. Looking up the rest from reference TRBV7-2 and TRBJ1-3 gives the full variable domain: GAGVSQSPSNKVTEKGKDVELRCDPISGHTALYWYRQSLGQGLEFLIYFQGNSAPDKSGLPSDRFSAERTGGSVSTLTIQRTQQEDSAVYLCASSRTGSTGNTIYFGEGSWLTVV.